Listed below are T cell receptor beta chains from one sample, sequenced in a study of multiple sclerosis patients with progressive multifocal leukoencephalopathy. Assay: immunoSEQ multiplex PCR; the TCRdb copy retains only in-frame clones and omits some. The data hold roughly 28,000 clones, with around 90% observed a single time. Specimen: PBMCs. All receptors come from a human donor with multiple sclerosis. CDR3s include the opening cysteine and the closing phenylalanine or tryptophan. The D gene is left open where the match is weak. Part of the rows lack a size; the others show once, few, many or a class for expanded clones.

>NA|13|TRBV11-2|TRBD1|TRBJ1-1
TGTGCCAGCAGGCAGGGGGCGGACACTGAAGCTTTCTTT
CASRQGADTEAFF
>once|14|TRBV5-1|TRBD1|TRBJ1-1
TGCGCCAGCAACCCTGACAGGGGAAGGCATGAAGCTTTCTTT
CASNPDRGRHEAFF
>NA|14|TRBV9|NA|TRBJ1-3
TGTGCCAGCAGCGACAGGCCCTCTGGAAACACCATATATTTT
CASSDRPSGNTIYF
>NA|14|TRBV28|NA|TRBJ1-1
TGTGCCAGCAGTTTACGACAGCTAAACACTGAAGCTTTCTTT
CASSLRQLNTEAFF
>once|14|TRBV5-1|NA|TRBJ2-5
TGCGCCAGCAGCTTGGAGCCGGGGCCGGAGACCCAGTACTTC
CASSLEPGPETQYF
>NA|14|TRBV5-1|NA|TRBJ2-7
TGCGCCAGCAGCTTGGGGACGCCCACCTACGAGCAGTACTTC
CASSLGTPTYEQYF
>NA|11|TRBV20-1|NA|TRBJ2-6
TGCAGTGCCTCCGGGGCCAACGTCCTGACTTTC
CSASGANVLTF
>once|12|TRBV6-1|NA|TRBJ2-3
TGTGCCAGCAGTGAGAGGCAGGATACGCAGTATTTT
CASSERQDTQYF
>few|16|TRBV6-5|TRBD2|TRBJ2-3
TGTGCCAGCAGTTACAGGACTAGCGGGGGGGAGGATACGCAGTATTTT
CASSYRTSGGEDTQYF
>NA|16|TRBV27|TRBD2|TRBJ2-3
TGTGCCAGCAGTCCCTTTGCGGGGGGCGGCACAGATGCGCAGTATTTT
CASSPFAGGGTDAQYF
>NA|16|TRBV7-9|NA|TRBJ2-5
TGTGCCAGCAGCTCCGTCCGGGCCCTAAAGGGAGAGACCCAGTACTTC
CASSSVRALKGETQYF
>NA|13|TRBV7-9|NA|TRBJ1-2
TGTGCCAGCAGCTTAGTGGGAAGCTATGGCTACACCTTC
CASSLVGSYGYTF
>NA|17|TRBV27|TRBD1|TRBJ2-2
TGTGCCAGCAGTATGAAACAGGGGCAGGGCCCCTCCGGGGAGCTGTTTTTT
CASSMKQGQGPSGELFF
>NA|17|TRBV28|NA|TRBJ2-2
TGTGCCAGCAGTCCGGGGGCCAGTCTGGGGCTCACCGGGGAGCTGTTTTTT
CASSPGASLGLTGELFF
>NA|18|TRBV14|NA|TRBJ1-2
TGTGCCAGCAGCCAAGATCGGGGACTTGGAGCAGGGAACTATGGCTACACCTTC
CASSQDRGLGAGNYGYTF